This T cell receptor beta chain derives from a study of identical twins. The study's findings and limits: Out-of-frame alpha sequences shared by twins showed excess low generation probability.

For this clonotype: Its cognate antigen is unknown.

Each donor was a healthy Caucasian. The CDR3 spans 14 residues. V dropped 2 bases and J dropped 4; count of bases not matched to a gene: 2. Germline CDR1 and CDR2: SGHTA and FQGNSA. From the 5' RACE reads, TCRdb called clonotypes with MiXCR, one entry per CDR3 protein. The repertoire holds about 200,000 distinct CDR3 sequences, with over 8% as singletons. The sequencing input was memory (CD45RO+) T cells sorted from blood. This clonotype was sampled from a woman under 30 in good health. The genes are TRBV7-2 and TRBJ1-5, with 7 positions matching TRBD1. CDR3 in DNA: TGTGCCAGCAGCTTATTGGACAGGAATCAGCCCCAGCATTTT. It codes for CASSLLDRNQPQHF.